One T cell receptor beta chain is described in this entry. This clonotype was detected only a few times. This receptor's antigen is unknown. Base quality data are lacking; no much larger clone is found one base away. The library was prepared using 5' RACE. These reads were obtained on an Illumina HiSeq 2000. A universal primer binding site was added through template switching, and the final cDNA carried a unique molecular identifier so that TCR cDNA molecules could be counted accurately. First-strand cDNA for TCR alpha and beta chains was synthesized from specific primers in the conserved constant-segment region. To control for contamination, every cDNA library carried two barcodes: a SMART-Mk sample barcode plus Illumina barcodes. TruSeq adapter sequences along with Illumina sample barcodes were introduced in two successive PCR steps. The Illumina HiSeq platform was used with custom primers to sequence TCR alpha and beta cDNA libraries. Per the authors' processing: Raw reads were processed with MiGEC to extract unique molecular identifiers, and MiXCR was used to determine CDR3 positions. Recombination models were inferred per individual with the repgenHMM and IGoR tools using an EM algorithm. Shared clonotypes were analyzed with the tcR package in R, and sharing was normalized by the product of cloneset sizes. Out-of-frame nonproductive sequences were analyzed to study raw recombination free of thymic and clonal selection effects. TCRdb reran the public reads through fastp at Q25 and MiXCR, keeping productive beta chains. Each entry is one CDR3 protein sequence, shown with its most common DNA and genes. The V and J calls follow TCRdb's processing rather than the paper's. The table for this sample lists 500,000 to 600,000 distinct CDR3 sequences; under 25% of them were counted only once. Together, the top ten hold roughly 0.9% of the sample.

Every donor in the study was a healthy Caucasian. The twin cohort consisted of three pairs of female monozygotic twins, all aged 18 to 29 years. CD4+ and CD8+ T cell populations were isolated with positive isolation kits from Invitrogen. These data belong to a study of identical twins listed by TCRdb under 2016. Concerning the study at large: TCR alpha and beta repertoires from monozygotic twins, unrelated adults of various ages and cord blood were deep-sequenced to test whether fetal clonotypes persist. To rule out contamination, replicate twin experiments were performed at different times with different library preparation protocols. Study-wide findings and limitations: Excess twin sharing in beta out-of-frame sequences was weaker because fewer shared sequences lowered the signal-to-noise ratio. Compared with coincidental sharing between unrelated individuals, out-of-frame TCR alpha sequences shared between twins showed an excess of sequences with low generation probability. Recombination models systematically underestimated out-of-frame TCR alpha sharing in monozygotic twins but agreed with sharing between unrelated individuals. Because the same donors could not be followed over many years, the conclusions relied on cross-sectional statistical analysis. Abundant cord blood beta clonotypes carried fewer insertions; young adult naive repertoires showed a weaker similar trend, while memory repertoires showed none. Invariant T cells such as MAIT and iNKT could partly confound zero-insertion analyses, though diverse VJ usage argued against this for most clonotypes.

Measured from the cysteine to the phenylalanine, the CDR3 is 13 residues long. The CDR3 DNA has 39 bases and is translated from base 1. Reading the germline V gene gives CDR1 MGHDK and CDR2 SYGVNS. V and J are truncated by 1 base and 2 bases respectively, leaving an intervening sequence of 5 bases. This sample was also put to use in a study of T cells expressing NK-cell markers. The second paper states: In sorted CD3+CD56+NKG2C+, CD3+CD56+NKG2C- and CD3+CD56-NKG2C+ T-cell subsets from several donors, TCR beta-chain repertoires were profiled. Of the eight sequenced donors, seven were found to be HCMV-seropositive and one was found to be HCMV-seronegative. In several experiments an anti-gammadeltaTCR antibody was added to restrict sorting to alphabetaTCR-expressing T cells. In 5 to 7 donors, the dominant CD3+CD56+NKG2C+ clonotypes were found to rank among the top 10 CD8+ clonotypes and to make up roughly 1.0-7.5% of CD8+ T cells. Those dominant clonotypes were again the most abundant among CD3+CD56-NKG2C+ cells in a few donors, at about 28.3-65%. Whether the expanded NKG2C-expressing T cell clones were specific for HCMV antigens was left unclear. The eight sequenced donors were randomly selected healthy volunteers, three men and five women. A commercial ELISA kit detecting HCMV-specific IgG in serum was used to determine HCMV serostatus. MIGEC was used to demultiplex reads and group the reads by UMI, and MiTCR was used to assemble and quantify clonotypes. Only TCR cDNA sequences supported by at least two reads were kept to exclude erroneous sequences. The tcR package was used for downstream repertoire analysis, with clonotypes matched between fractions based on CDR3 nucleotide sequence plus V segment. Antigen specificity was annotated against VDJdb with VDJmatch, allowing one amino acid substitution in CDR3.

The source material was CD4+ T cells sorted from blood. The chain uses TRBV25-1 and TRBJ2-5; the D gene cannot be named for sure. The receptor's source is a woman aged 18-29 years in good health. The CDR3 protein is CASSEWQQETQYF. DNA sequence: TGTGCCAGCAGTGAATGGCAGCAAGAGACCCAGTACTTC.